This T cell receptor beta chain was sequenced during a study of blood T cell repertoires in COVID-19. The overall study: The United States, Italy and Spain were the sources of the acute and convalescent COVID-19 samples. PBMCs, B-cell-depleted T cells, or T cells provided the cDNA or gDNA that made up the material.

Authors' methods: Researchers report that nucleated cell counts were estimated from reference gene primer amplification. TCRdb's copy holds only in-frame clones and misses some; the assay was immunoSEQ multiplex PCR. That table furnishes V, J and clone size, whereas the DNA furnished D and trimming. This table has around 270,000 clones, less than 90% appearing once. V was pared by 8 bases and J by 5 bases, with 13 bases between. The CDR3 contains 13 residues. The V gene's germline CDR1 is MNHEY and CDR2 SVGAGI. Input material: peripheral blood. This sequence was found in a woman aged 40-49 years who had recovered from COVID-19. The chain uses TRBV6-5 and TRBJ2-1; tentatively, D is TRBD2 (5 bases). Here the CDR3 reads CASSIPGDNEQFF. In DNA, the CDR3 is TGTGCCAGCTCCATACCCGGGGACAATGAGCAGTTCTTC.